This T cell receptor (beta chain) was recorded in a study of technical replicates of blood from several donors. Sequenced by immunoSEQ multiplex PCR; TCRdb stores in-frame clones only, minus some. This sample carries about 81,000 clones, about 81% of them seen once, and the ten largest clones take roughly 4%. Germline V CDR1 and CDR2: KGHSH, LQKENI. The CDR3 runs 16 residues. J gave up 6 bases and V 5 bases, and 9 bases lay outside the gene matches. The sample was PBMCs. The TCR sequence derives from a human donor in good health. Some clones in this sample may be carry-over from other donors' samples. The V gene is TRBV18, the J gene TRBJ1-6, with 8 bases aligning to TRBD1. CDR3 coding DNA: TGTGCCAGCTCAGTTACAGGGGGACGGGTTAATTCACCCCTCCACTTT. Its translation: CASSVTGGRVNSPLHF.